This T cell receptor beta chain was sequenced for a study of identifying expanded T cells in peripheral blood. Collection occurred without any documented infections or immune events in donors. Concerning this clone: The antigen remains undetermined.

Libraries were prepared by immunoSEQ multiplex PCR; TCRdb keeps only in-frame clonotypes and omits some of them. The table shows around 56,000 clones, with around four fifths occurring only once. CDR3 length equals 15 residues. V lost 3 bases, J lost 1 base, and 11 bases lay in between. Per the germline V gene, CDR1 is SGDLS and CDR2 is YYNGEE. Study-level findings and limits: Differentially abundant clones: about 1.2 between replicates, approximately 15 at roughly 2 weeks, approximately 18 at four.

The TCR sequence derives from a person aged 18 to 75 in good health. The chain couples TRBV9 to TRBJ1-3; D gene unclear. The source material was blood. The chain's CDR3 is CASSGDKSSGNTIYF. CDR3 coding DNA: TGTGCCAGCAGCGGCGACAAGTCTTCTGGAAACACCATATATTTT.